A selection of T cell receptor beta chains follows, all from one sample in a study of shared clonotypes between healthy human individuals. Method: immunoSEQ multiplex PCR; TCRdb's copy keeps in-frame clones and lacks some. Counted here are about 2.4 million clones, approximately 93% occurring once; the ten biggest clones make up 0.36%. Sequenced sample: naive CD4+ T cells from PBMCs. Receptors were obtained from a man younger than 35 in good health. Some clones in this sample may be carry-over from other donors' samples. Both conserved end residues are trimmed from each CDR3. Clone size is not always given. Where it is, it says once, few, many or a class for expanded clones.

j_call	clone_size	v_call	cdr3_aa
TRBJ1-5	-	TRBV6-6	ASNPGQTTGNQPQH
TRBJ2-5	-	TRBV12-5	ASGFTGSQETQY
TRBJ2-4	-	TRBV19	ASSIGSQGKNIQY
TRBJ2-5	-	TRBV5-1	ASSLVLAGEATQY
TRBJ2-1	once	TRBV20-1	SATPYNEQF
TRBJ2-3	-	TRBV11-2	ASSFRTGIYTDTQY
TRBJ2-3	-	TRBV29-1	SVEDPGQRRQY
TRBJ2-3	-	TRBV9	ASSPQGTGEDTQY
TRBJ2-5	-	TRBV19	ASSIGRIKQETQY
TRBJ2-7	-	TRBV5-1	ASSLRTGGYEQY
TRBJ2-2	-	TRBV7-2	ASSLVQGFYANTGELF
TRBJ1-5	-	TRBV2	ASGSLGGGNQPQH
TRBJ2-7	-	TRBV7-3	ASSLIGGDEQY
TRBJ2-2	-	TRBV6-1	ASSVRTPDTGELF
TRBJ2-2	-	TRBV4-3	ASSQVTVTGELF
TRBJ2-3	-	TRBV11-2	ASSSYKGISTDTQY
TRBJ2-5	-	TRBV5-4	ASSLVSGVQETQY
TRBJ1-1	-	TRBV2	ASSVTGSNTEAF
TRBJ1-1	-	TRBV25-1	ASAPPGVTRTEAF
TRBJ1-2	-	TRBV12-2	ASRLIPEGRGYGYT
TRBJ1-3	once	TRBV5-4	ASSLSPGNTIY
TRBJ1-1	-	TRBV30	AWSAGRQTNTEAF
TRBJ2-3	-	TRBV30	AWSSGDRIETDTQY
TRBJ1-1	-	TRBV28	ASTTPAAGGRAF
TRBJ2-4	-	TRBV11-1	ASSLRDSLLAKNIQY